This entry lists 23 T cell receptor beta chains sequenced from one sample in a study of cytomegalovirus exposure and HLA in healthy donors. Generated by immunoSEQ multiplex PCR, the TCRdb table keeps only in-frame clones and is missing some. The data contain about 140,000 clones, roughly four fifths of them singletons. Sequencing used PBMCs. These receptors came from a woman between 25 and 40 years old in good health and CMV-seronegative.

The V and J genes are TRBV18 and TRBJ2-4; 9 positions agree with TRBD1. This CDR3 is built from 16 residues. J was trimmed by 2 bases and V by 2 bases; bases with no gene match: 4. From germline, CDR1 is KGHSH and CDR2 LQKENI. For the CDR3, the DNA is TGTGCCAGCTCACCATCAGGGACAGGGACCAAAAACATTCAGTACTTC. Protein: CASSPSGTGTKNIQYF.

The chain uses TRBV2 and TRBJ2-3; maybe TRBD1 (6 bases). V gave up 3 bases and J gave up 0 bases, with 13 bases separating them. The CDR3 has 16 amino acids. Germline assignment: CDR1 SNHLY and CDR2 FYNNEI. The CDR3 region is CASSEFPGTSTDTQYF. The DNA of the CDR3 is TGTGCCAGCAGTGAGTTTCCGGGGACAAGCACAGATACGCAGTATTTT.

A single count supports this clone. The J gene is TRBJ2-5, the V gene TRBV4-1, with 13 bases aligning to TRBD2. Per the germline V gene, CDR1 is MGHRA and CDR2 is YSYEKL. CDR3 length: 17 residues. With 4 bases clipped from V and 4 bases from J, the junction kept 9 bases outside the gene matches. The CDR3 sequence is CASSPSRTSGGGETQYF. The CDR3 nucleotides read TGCGCCAGCAGCCCAAGTAGGACTAGCGGGGGCGGAGAGACCCAGTACTTC.

This clone was detected once. The chain couples TRBV7-9 to TRBJ2-7; 11 bases line up with TRBD2. Germline assignment: CDR1 SEHNR and CDR2 FQNEAQ (reference sequence). Trimming at V came to 4 bases and at J to 2 bases, leaving 7 bases not matched to a gene. CDR3 length equals 16 residues. The CDR3 protein is CASSSTSGGRTYEQYF. CDR3 DNA: TGTGCCAGCAGCTCAACTAGCGGGGGACGGACCTACGAGCAGTACTTC.

The chain combines TRBV6-1 with TRBJ1-2; 9 bases match TRBD1. Looked up from germline, CDR1 is MNHNS and CDR2 is SASEGT. The CDR3 is 12 residues long. The ends lost 11 bases at V and 3 bases at J; junction bases unmatched: 4. The CDR3 nucleotides read TGTGCCTTGGACAGGGGTGACTATGGCTACACCTTC. This codes for CALDRGDYGYTF.

The rearrangement links TRBV5-4 to TRBJ1-2, with 8 positions matching TRBD1. The CDR3 length is 13 residues. Germline trimming cut 4 bases from V and 7 bases from J; bases unmatched to any gene: 6. Germline CDR1 is SGHNT and CDR2 is YYREEE (reference sequence). CDR3 sequence reads: CASSQDRGGGYTF. The CDR3 DNA sequence: TGTGCCAGCAGCCAAGACAGGGGTGGTGGCTACACCTTC. Supplemented by reference TRBV5-4 and TRBJ1-2, the full variable domain reads ETGVTQSPTHLIKTRGQQVTLRCSSQSGHNTVSWYQQALGQGPQFIFQYYREEENGRGNFPPRFSGLQFPNYSSELNVNALELDDSALYLCASSQDRGGGYTFGSGTRLTVV.

The V call is TRBV27, the J call TRBJ2-3; the D gene is possibly TRBD1 (6 bases). V dropped 4 bases and J dropped 2 bases, with 10 bases sitting between them. The CDR3 spans 14 residues. Germline CDR1 and CDR2: MNHEY and SMNVEV (reference sequence). CDR3 sequence: CASSSDRYTDTQYF. The CDR3 region has the DNA TGTGCCAGCAGTTCGGACAGATACACAGATACGCAGTATTTT.

The rearrangement joins TRBV6-5 to TRBJ2-5; D possibly corresponds to TRBD1 (5 bases). The CDR3 has 13 amino acids. V shed 4 bases and J shed 7 bases, with 13 bases lying between them. Germline CDR1 and CDR2: MNHEY and SVGAGI. This CDR3 is CASSSQQVGTQYF. In DNA, the CDR3 is TGTGCCAGCAGTTCACAACAGGTTGGGACCCAGTACTTC.

The chain combines TRBV4-2 with TRBJ2-1, with TRBD2 as a possible D gene (5 bases). Trimming stripped 2 bases from V and 0 bases from J, with 11 bases between. Germline assignment: CDR1 LGHNA and CDR2 YNFKEQ. CDR3 size: 16 residues. The CDR3 nucleotides read TGTGCCAGCAGCCAATTGGTCGGGGTCTCCTACAATGAGCAGTTCTTC. This translates into CASSQLVGVSYNEQFF.

The J gene is TRBJ2-3, the V gene TRBV9, with D possibly TRBD1 on 6 matching bases. The CDR3 length is 15 residues. CDR1 is SGDLS, CDR2 YYNGEE, per germline. Between the trimmed V and J ends, which lost 7 bases and 2 bases, there was a span of 17 bases. The CDR3 is CASRQGRGPTDTQYF. The DNA for the CDR3 is TGTGCCAGCCGCCAAGGCAGGGGCCCCACAGATACGCAGTATTTT. The full variable domain, rest sourced from reference TRBV9 and TRBJ2-3, is DSGVTQTPKHLITATGQRVTLRCSPRSGDLSVYWYQQSLDQGLQFLIQYYNGEERAKGNILERFSAQQFPDLHSELNLSSLELGDSALYFCASRQGRGPTDTQYFGPGTRLTVL.

The chain uses TRBV2 and TRBJ1-5; TRBD1 agrees at 8 bases. In germline, CDR1 is SNHLY, CDR2 FYNNEI. CDR3 size: 14 residues. J was trimmed by 9 bases and V by 3 bases; bases with no gene match: 7. The CDR3 region is CASSDPGGLAPQHF. The CDR3 DNA reads TGTGCCAGCAGTGATCCAGGGGGCCTTGCGCCCCAGCATTTT.

Notes on this clone: A much bigger clone sits one base away, suggesting this may be a read error. This chain joins TRBV2 and TRBJ2-3, with 7 bases matching TRBD2. The CDR3 spans 14 residues. The germline gives CDR1 SNHLY, CDR2 FYNNEI. J gave up 1 base and V 3 bases, and 1 base lay outside the gene matches. The CDR3 reads CASSDRGGTDTQYF. The CDR3 DNA reads TGTGCCAGCAGTGACCGGGGGGGCACAGATACGCAGTATTTT.

This chain uses TRBV5-1 with TRBJ2-5; D unclear. The length of the CDR3 is 14 residues. With 3 bases removed from V and 5 bases from J, the gap between germline ends came to 14 bases. CDR1 is SGHRS, CDR2 YFSETQ, per germline. The CDR3 region is CASSSRPNRETQYF. CDR3 nucleotide sequence: TGCGCCAGCAGCTCACGTCCCAACCGGGAGACCCAGTACTTC.

CDR3 protein: CAWNPGPYNEQFF. CDR3 nucleotide sequence: TGTGCCTGGAACCCAGGTCCATACAATGAGCAGTTCTTC. The chain recombines TRBV30 with TRBJ2-1; D remains ambiguous. The CDR3 sequence is 13 residues long. Germline-derived CDR1 and CDR2 are GTSNPN and SVGIG (reference sequence). V dropped 4 bases and J dropped 4 bases, with 11 bases sitting between them.

The chain recombines TRBV5-4 with TRBJ1-2; 9 nucleotides match TRBD1. The CDR3 has 16 amino acids. Losses at the gene ends were 4 bases for V and 0 bases for J; bases not matched to a gene: 7. CDR1 and CDR2 (germline): SGHNT, YYREEE (reference sequence). The CDR3 here is CASSLGQGRPNYGYTF. DNA for the CDR3: TGTGCCAGCAGCCTGGGACAGGGACGACCTAACTATGGCTACACCTTC.

This rearrangement joins TRBV2 to TRBJ2-2, with a weak D call TRBD2 (7 bases). The V end was cut by 6 bases, the J end by 3 bases, with 14 bases between. Germline V gives CDR1 SNHLY, CDR2 FYNNEI. This CDR3 region has 15 residues. CDR3 amino acids: CASRGGGAYTGELFF. As DNA, the CDR3 is TGTGCCAGCAGAGGGGGAGGGGCCTACACCGGGGAGCTGTTTTTT.

The genes are TRBV7-2 and TRBJ2-7, with TRBD2 matching 15 bases. The CDR3 has 17 residues. Germline V gives CDR1 SGHTA, CDR2 FQGNSA. The ends lost 0 bases at V and 4 bases at J; junction bases unmatched: 4. The CDR3 DNA reads TGTGCCAGCAGCTTAGCGACCGGGACTAGCGGGGGGTACGAGCAGTACTTC. Protein product: CASSLATGTSGGYEQYF.

This chain joins TRBV19 and TRBJ1-5; TRBD1 matches at 7 bases. The CDR3 extends over 15 amino acids. V was clipped by 6 bases and J by 0 bases; unmatched bases: 5. Germline assignment: CDR1 LNHDA and CDR2 SQIVND (reference sequence). As DNA, the CDR3 is TGTGCCAGTAGCTATTCAGGGGGTAGCAATCAGCCCCAGCATTTT. Translated, it gives CASSYSGGSNQPQHF.

This clone appeared a few times. The chain employs TRBV23-1 and TRBJ2-3; D ambiguous. TRBV23-1 is placed among ORFs of uncertain function. The length of the CDR3 is 10 residues. V lost 7 bases and J lost 6, with 5 bases in between. The CDR3 DNA follows: TGCGCCAGCACCTTGGATACGCAGTATTTT. Its translation: CASTLDTQYF.

The chain couples TRBV5-1 to TRBJ1-4; D ambiguous. The V gene lost 1 base and the J gene lost 4 bases, with 11 bases spanning the gap. CDR1 is SGHRS and CDR2 is YFSETQ in the germline V gene. The CDR3 contains 15 residues. In nucleotides, the CDR3 is TGCGCCAGCAGCTTGTCAGGCTTGGATAATGAAAAACTGTTTTTT. Residues: CASSLSGLDNEKLFF.

The V call is TRBV30, the J call TRBJ2-7; TRBD2 aligns across 9 bases. This CDR3 spans 17 amino acids. Germline V gene data show CDR1 as GTSNPN and CDR2 as SVGIG (reference sequence). The J segment lost 0 bases and the V segment lost 0 bases, leaving 9 bases of the junction unmatched. CDR3 bases: TGTGCCTGGAGTGTACCCAAGCGGGGGGCCATCTCCTACGAGCAGTACTTC. Its protein is CAWSVPKRGAISYEQYF.

The V and J genes are TRBV19 and TRBJ2-1, with TRBD1 matching over 9 bases. This CDR3 has 15 residues. CDR1 is LNHDA and CDR2 is SQIVND in the germline V gene (reference sequence). With V trimmed by 1 base and J by 3 bases, 1 base remained unmatched. Here the CDR3 DNA reads TGTGCCAGTAGTATAGGACAGGGGGTCTACAATGAGCAGTTCTTC. Its translation is CASSIGQGVYNEQFF.

The chain is built from TRBV19 and TRBJ1-2; 8 bases are shared with TRBD1. V lost 7 bases, J lost 4 bases, and 14 bases stayed unmatched. Looked up from germline, CDR1 is LNHDA and CDR2 is SQIVND (reference sequence). This CDR3 is built from 16 residues. This CDR3 is CASNPGQGRRVYGYTF. For the CDR3, the DNA is TGTGCCAGTAACCCAGGACAGGGTCGGCGGGTCTATGGCTACACCTTC.